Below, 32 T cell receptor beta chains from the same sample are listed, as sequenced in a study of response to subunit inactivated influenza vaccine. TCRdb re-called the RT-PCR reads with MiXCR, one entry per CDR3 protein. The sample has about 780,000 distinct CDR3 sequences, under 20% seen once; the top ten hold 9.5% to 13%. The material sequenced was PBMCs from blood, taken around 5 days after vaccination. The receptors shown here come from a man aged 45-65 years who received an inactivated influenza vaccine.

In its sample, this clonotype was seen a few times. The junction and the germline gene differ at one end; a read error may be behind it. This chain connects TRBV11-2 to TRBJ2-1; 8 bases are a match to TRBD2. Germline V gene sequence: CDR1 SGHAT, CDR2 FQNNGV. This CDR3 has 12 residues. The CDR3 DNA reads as TGTGCCAGCAGCTTAGACCGACTAGCGTGTGTCTTC. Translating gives CASSLDRLACVF.

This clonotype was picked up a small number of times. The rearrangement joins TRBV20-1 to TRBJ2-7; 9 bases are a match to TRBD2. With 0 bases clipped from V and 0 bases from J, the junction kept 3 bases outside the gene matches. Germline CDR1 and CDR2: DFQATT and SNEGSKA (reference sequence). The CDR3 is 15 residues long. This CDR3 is CSAREGSGSSYEQYF. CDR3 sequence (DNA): TGCAGTGCTAGAGAAGGTAGCGGGAGCTCCTACGAGCAGTACTTC.

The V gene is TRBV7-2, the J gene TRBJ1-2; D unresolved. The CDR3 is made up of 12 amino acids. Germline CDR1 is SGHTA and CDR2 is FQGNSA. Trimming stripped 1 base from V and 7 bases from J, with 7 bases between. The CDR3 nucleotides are TGTGCCAGCAGCTTAGGTGTCTTTGGCTACACCTTC. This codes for CASSLGVFGYTF. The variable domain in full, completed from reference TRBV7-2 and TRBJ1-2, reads GAGVSQSPSNKVTEKGKDVELRCDPISGHTALYWYRQSLGQGLEFLIYFQGNSAPDKSGLPSDRFSAERTGGSVSTLTIQRTQQEDSAVYLCASSLGVFGYTFGSGTRLTVV.

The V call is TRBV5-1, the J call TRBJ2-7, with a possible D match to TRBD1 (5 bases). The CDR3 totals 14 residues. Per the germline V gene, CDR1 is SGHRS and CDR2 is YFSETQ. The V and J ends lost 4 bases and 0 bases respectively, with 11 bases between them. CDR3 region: CASSPDTNSYEQYF. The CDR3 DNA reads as TGCGCCAGCAGCCCGGACACTAACTCCTACGAGCAGTACTTC.

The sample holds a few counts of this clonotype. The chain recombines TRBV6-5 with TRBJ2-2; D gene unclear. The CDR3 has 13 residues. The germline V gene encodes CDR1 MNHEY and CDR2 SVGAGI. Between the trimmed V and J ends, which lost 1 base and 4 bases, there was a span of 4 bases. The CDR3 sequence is CASSYWVTGELFF. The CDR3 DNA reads TGTGCCAGCAGTTACTGGGTCACCGGGGAGCTGTTTTTT.

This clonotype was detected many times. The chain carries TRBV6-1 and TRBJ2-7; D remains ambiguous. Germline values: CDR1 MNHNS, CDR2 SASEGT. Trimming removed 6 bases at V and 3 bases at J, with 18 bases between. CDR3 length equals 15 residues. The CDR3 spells CASSRLEALHYEQYF. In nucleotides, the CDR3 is TGTGCCAGCAGCCGCCTTGAGGCACTGCACTACGAGCAGTACTTC.

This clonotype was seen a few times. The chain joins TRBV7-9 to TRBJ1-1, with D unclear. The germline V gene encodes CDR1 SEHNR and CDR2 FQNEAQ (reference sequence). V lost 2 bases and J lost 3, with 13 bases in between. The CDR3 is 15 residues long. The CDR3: CASSLTGIQDTEAFF. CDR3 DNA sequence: TGTGCCAGCAGCTTAACGGGAATTCAGGACACTGAAGCTTTCTTT.

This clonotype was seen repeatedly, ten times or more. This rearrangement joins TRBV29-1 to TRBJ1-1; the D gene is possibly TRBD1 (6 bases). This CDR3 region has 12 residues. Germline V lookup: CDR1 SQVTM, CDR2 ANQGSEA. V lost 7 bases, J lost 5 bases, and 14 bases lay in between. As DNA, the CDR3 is TGCAGCGCAGAACAGGGAGGGACTGAAGCTTTCTTT. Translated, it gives CSAEQGGTEAFF.

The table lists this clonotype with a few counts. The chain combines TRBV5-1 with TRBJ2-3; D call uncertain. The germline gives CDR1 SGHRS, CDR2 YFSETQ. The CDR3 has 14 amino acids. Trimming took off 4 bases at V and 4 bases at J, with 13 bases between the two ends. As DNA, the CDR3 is TGCGCCAGCAGCCCCGAAATTATCCCAGATACGCAGTATTTT. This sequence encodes CASSPEIIPDTQYF.

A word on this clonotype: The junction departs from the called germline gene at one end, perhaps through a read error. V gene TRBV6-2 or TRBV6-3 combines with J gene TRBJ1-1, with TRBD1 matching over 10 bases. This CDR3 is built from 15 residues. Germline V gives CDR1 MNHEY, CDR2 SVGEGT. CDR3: CASRLPGQGNSEAFF. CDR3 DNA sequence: TGTGCCAGCAGGCTACCGGGACAGGGGAACTCTGAAGCTTTCTTT.

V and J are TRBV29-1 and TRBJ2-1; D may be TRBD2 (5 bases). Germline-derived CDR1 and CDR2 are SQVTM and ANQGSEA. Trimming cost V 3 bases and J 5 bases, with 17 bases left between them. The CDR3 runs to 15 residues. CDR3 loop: CSVDGVPIGNNEQFF. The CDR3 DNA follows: TGCAGCGTTGACGGGGTTCCGATAGGGAACAATGAGCAGTTCTTC.

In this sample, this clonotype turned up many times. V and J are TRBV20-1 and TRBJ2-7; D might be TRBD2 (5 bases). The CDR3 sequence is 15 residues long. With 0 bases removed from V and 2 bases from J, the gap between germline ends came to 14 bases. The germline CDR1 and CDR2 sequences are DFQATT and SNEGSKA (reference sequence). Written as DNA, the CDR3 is TGCAGTGCTAGAGATTCCCGGCGGGTAACCTACGAGCAGTACTTC. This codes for CSARDSRRVTYEQYF.

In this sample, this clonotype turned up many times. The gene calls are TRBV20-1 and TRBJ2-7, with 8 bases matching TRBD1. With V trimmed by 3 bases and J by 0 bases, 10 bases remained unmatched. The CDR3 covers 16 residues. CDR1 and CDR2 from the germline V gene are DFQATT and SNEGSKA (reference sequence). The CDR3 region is CSARDLQGASSYEQYF. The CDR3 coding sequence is TGCAGTGCTAGGGACCTTCAGGGGGCTTCCTCCTACGAGCAGTACTTC.

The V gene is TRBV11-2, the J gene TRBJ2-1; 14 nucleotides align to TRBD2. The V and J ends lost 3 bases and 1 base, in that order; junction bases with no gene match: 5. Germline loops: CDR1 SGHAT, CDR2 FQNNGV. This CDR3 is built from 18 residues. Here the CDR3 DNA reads TGTGCCAGCAGCTTGACTAGCGGGAGGGCGCGGTCCTACAATGAGCAGTTCTTC. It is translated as CASSLTSGRARSYNEQFF.

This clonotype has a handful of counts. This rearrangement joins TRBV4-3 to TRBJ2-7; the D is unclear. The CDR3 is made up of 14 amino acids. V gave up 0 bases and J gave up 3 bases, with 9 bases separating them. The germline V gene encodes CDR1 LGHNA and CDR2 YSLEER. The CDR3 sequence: CASSQEGNDYEQYF. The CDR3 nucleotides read TGCGCCAGCAGCCAAGAGGGAAACGACTACGAGCAGTACTTC.

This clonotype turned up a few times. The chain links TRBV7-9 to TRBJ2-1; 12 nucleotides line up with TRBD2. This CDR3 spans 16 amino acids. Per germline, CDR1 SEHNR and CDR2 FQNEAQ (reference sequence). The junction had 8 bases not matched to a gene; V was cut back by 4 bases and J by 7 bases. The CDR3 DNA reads TGTGCCAGCAGCTCCTCGACTAGCGGGAGTCTAAATGAGCAGTTCTTC. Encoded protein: CASSSSTSGSLNEQFF.

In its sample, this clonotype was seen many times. DNA of the CDR3: TGCAGTGCTAGATCCGGGACGTGGGTCGATGAGCAGTTCTTC. Translating gives CSARSGTWVDEQFF. The V call is TRBV20-1, the J call TRBJ2-1; D is perhaps TRBD1 or TRBD2 (5 bases each). The V end was cut by 2 bases, the J end by 8 bases, with 16 bases between. CDR1 is DFQATT and CDR2 is SNEGSKA in the germline V gene (reference sequence). This CDR3 has 14 residues.

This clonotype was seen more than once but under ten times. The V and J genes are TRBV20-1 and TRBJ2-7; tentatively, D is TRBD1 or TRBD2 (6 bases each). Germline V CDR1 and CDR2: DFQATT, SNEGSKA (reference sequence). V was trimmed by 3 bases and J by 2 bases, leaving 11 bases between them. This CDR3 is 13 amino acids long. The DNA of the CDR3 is TGCAGTGCTAGGGACCGGGGGCCCTACGAGCAGTACTTC. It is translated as CSARDRGPYEQYF.

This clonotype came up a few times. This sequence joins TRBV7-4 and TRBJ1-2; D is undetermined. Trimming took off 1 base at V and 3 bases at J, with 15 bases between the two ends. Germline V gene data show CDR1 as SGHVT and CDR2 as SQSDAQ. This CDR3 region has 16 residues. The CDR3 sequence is CASSLVVSAQDYGYTF. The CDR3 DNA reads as TGTGCCAGCAGCTTAGTTGTATCGGCCCAAGACTATGGCTACACCTTC. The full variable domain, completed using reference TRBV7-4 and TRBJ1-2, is GAGVSQSPRYKVAKRGRDVALRCDSISGHVTLYWYRQTLGQGSEVLTYSQSDAQRDKSGRPSGRFSAERPERSVSTLKIQRTEQGDSAVYLCASSLVVSAQDYGYTFGSGTRLTVV.

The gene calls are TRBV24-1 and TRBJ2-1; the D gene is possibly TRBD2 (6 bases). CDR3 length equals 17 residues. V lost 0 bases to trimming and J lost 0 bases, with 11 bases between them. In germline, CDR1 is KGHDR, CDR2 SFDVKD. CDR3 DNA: TGTGCCACCAGTGATTTGGGCGGGGTAGACTCCTACAATGAGCAGTTCTTC. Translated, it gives CATSDLGGVDSYNEQFF.

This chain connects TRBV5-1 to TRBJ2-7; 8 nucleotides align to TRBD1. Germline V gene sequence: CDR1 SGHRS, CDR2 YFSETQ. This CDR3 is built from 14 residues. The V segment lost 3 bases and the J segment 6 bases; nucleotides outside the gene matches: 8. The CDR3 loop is CASSSGTGRTEQYF. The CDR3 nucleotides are TGCGCCAGCAGCTCCGGGACAGGTAGAACCGAGCAGTACTTC.

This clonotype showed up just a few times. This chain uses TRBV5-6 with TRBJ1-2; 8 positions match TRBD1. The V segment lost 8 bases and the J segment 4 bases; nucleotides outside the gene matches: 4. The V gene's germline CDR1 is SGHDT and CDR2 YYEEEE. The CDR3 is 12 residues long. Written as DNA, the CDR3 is TGTGCCAGTAAACAGGGGGGCTATGGCTACACCTTC. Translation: CASKQGGYGYTF.

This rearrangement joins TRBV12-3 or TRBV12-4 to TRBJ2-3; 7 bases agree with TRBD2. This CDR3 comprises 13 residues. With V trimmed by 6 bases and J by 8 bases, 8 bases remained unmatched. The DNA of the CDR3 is TGTGCCAGCAGCCGGACTAGTATCGGTACGCAGTATTTT. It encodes CASSRTSIGTQYF.

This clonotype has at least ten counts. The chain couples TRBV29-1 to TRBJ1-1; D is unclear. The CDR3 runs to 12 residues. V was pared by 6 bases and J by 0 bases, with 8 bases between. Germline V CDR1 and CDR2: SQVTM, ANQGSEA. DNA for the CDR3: TGCAGCGTCGGAGGGATGAACACTGAAGCTTTCTTT. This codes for CSVGGMNTEAFF.

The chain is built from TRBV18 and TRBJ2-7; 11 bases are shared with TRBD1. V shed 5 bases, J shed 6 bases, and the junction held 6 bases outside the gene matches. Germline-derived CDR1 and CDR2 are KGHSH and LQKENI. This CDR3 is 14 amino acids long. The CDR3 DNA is TGTGCCAGCTCATCAAGGACAGGGGGCGCCGAGCAGTACTTC. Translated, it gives CASSSRTGGAEQYF.

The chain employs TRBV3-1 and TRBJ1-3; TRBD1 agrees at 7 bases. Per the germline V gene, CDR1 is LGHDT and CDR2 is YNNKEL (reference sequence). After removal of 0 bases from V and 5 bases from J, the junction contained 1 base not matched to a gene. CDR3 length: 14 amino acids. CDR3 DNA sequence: TGTGCCAGCAGCCAAGAGGGACAGAGAAACACCATATATTTT. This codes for CASSQEGQRNTIYF.

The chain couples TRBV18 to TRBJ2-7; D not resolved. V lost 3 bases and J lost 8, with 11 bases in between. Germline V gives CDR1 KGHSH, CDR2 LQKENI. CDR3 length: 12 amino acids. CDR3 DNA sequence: TGTGCCAGCTCACCCCGAGGAGATCAGCAGTACTTC. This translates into CASSPRGDQQYF.

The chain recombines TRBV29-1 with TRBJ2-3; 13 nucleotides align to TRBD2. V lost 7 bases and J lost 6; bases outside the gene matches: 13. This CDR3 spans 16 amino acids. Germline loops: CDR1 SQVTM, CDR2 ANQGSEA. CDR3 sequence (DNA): TGCAGCGCCAGTCCCGGGACTAGCGGGGCCGGGGATACGCAGTATTTT. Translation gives CSASPGTSGAGDTQYF.

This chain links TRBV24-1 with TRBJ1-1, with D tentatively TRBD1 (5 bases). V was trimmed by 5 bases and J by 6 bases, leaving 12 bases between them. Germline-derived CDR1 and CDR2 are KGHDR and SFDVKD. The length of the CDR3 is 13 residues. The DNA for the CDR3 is TGTGCCACCAGTGCCCCGGGGGGTTCTGAAGCTTTCTTT. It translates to CATSAPGGSEAFF.

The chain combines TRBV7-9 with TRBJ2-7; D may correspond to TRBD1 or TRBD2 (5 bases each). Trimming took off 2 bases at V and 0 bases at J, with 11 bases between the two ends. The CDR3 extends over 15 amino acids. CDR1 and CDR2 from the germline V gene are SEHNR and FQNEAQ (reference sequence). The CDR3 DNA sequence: TGTGCCAGCAGCTTAATTCGTGGGACCTCCTACGAGCAGTACTTC. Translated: CASSLIRGTSYEQYF. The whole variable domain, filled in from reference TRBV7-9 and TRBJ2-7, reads DTGVSQNPRHKITKRGQNVTFRCDPISEHNRLYWYRQTLGQGPEFLTYFQNEAQLEKSRLLSDRFSAERPKGSFSTLEIQRTEQGDSAMYLCASSLIRGTSYEQYFGPGTRLTVT.

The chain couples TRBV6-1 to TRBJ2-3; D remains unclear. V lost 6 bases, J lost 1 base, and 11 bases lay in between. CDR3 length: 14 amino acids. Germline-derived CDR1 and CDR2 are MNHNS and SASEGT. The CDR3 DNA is TGTGCCAGCAGGGTGTCGGTGGGCACAGATACGCAGTATTTT. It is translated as CASRVSVGTDTQYF.

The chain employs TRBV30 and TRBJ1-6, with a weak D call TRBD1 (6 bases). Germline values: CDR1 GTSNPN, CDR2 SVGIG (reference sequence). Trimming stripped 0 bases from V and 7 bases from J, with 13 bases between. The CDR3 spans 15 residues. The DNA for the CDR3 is TGTGCCTGGAGTGTACTGGACGGGGGCAATTCACCCCTCCACTTT. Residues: CAWSVLDGGNSPLHF.